This T cell receptor (beta chain) was sequenced for a study of blood T cell repertoires in COVID-19 (dated by TCRdb to about 2020). In terms of the full investigation: Samples covering the acute and convalescent phases of COVID-19 were provided by collaborators in the United States, Italy and Spain. Where available, HLA class I and class II types were obtained from metadata supplied by the sample provider rather than from assay-based typing. Nearly every sample came with metadata listing a de-identified subject ID, COVID-19 status, age in years and sex. The dataset comprised deeply sampled blood TCRbeta repertoires from subjects exposed to, actively infected with, or recovered from COVID-19. Samples were obtained from the ongoing ImmuneRACE study (first 160 participants) and from 1,000 to 1,500 subjects provided by 6 global collaborators. The repertoires were released in a freely available public database intended as a resource for research on the immune response to SARS-CoV-2. The prospective study material was composed of cDNA or gDNA derived from T cells, B-cell-depleted T cells, or PBMCs.

TCRbeta CDR3 regions were amplified from genomic DNA using the immunoSEQ Assay, a bias-controlled multiplex PCR. The paper's data handling went like this. The number of nucleated cells in each sample was estimated by amplification of reference gene primers within the assay. To quantify the absolute abundance of each unique TCRbeta CDR3 rearrangement, sequence reads were collapsed and filtered. For each sample, productive Simpson clonality was calculated as the square root of Simpson's diversity index over productive rearrangements. The table comes from immuneACCESS by way of TCRdb, which keeps in-frame sequences with V and J called. Part of the clones is missing from these tables; in studies checked, under half for an unresolved V gene and the rest for unknown reasons. V and J calls and clone size come straight from that table; D and trimming were deduced from the DNA. The sample table records more than 200,000 clones; 75% to 95% of these occur just once. Together, the top ten hold 1.5% to 2% of the sample.

About this clone: What antigen it recognizes has not been identified. Within one base of it there is no much larger clone, and no base qualities were kept.

In the prospective study, participants were roughly 18 to 89 years old, resided in 24 geographic areas of the United States, and were enrolled through a virtual design. To assign participants to cohorts, the prospective study relied on clinical history that participants themselves reported in a screening survey and a study questionnaire. ImmuneRACE Cohort 3 recovered participants were defined by two consecutive negative NP/OP PCR tests, healthcare professional clearance, or symptom resolution. In the prospective study, mobile phlebotomists collected whole blood, serum and a nasopharyngeal or oropharyngeal swab from each participant. Participants in the prospective study had the option to provide additional blood draws and questionnaires over a roughly two-month period. Before DNA extraction, prospective study blood samples were shipped either frozen or at room temperature. Paper-wide results and their limitations: Clinical and demographic metadata were provided uncurated, with the amount varying by source and participant.

V ends up 2 bases short and J 2 bases short, with an unmatched junction base count of 6. CDR1 SGHTA and CDR2 FQGNSA were looked up in the germline V gene. The CDR3 measures 15 amino acids from cysteine to phenylalanine. The CDR3 DNA has 45 bases and is translated from base 1. The rearrangement joined TRBV7-2 to TRBJ2-7; the junction holds 7 bases that match TRBD1. This receptor was taken from a woman between 18 and 29 years old who had recovered from COVID-19. Sequencing used PBMCs or T cells enriched from blood (not recorded which). The CDR3 protein sequence reads: CASSLFQGDPYEQYF. The nucleotides read TGTGCCAGCAGCTTATTCCAGGGGGATCCCTACGAGCAGTACTTC.